This T cell receptor (beta chain) came from a study of Graves' ophthalmopathy and Graves' hyperthyroidism. Amplification targeted the TCR beta CDR3 regions, with RNA transcripts as the source material. The first round was an RT-PCR with HTBI primers, and the second round was a multiplex PCR. MiXCR, applied by TCRdb to the multiplex PCR reads, yields one record per CDR3 protein. The data hold approximately 460,000 distinct CDR3 sequences, with approximately 15% observed a single time. The V gene end was trimmed by 4 bases and the J gene end by 5 bases; junction bases not matched to a gene: 6. The CDR3 has 16 amino acids. Per the germline V gene, CDR1 is SNHLY and CDR2 is FYNNEI.

The TCR comes from a woman aged 30 to 39 with Graves' ophthalmopathy. The chain links TRBV2 to TRBJ2-5; TRBD2 agrees at 14 bases. Sequencing was carried out using blood. The CDR3 region has the DNA TGTGCCAGCAGTGGACTAGCGGGGGGGCAGCGGGAGACCCAGTACTTC. The encoded protein is CASSGLAGGQRETQYF.